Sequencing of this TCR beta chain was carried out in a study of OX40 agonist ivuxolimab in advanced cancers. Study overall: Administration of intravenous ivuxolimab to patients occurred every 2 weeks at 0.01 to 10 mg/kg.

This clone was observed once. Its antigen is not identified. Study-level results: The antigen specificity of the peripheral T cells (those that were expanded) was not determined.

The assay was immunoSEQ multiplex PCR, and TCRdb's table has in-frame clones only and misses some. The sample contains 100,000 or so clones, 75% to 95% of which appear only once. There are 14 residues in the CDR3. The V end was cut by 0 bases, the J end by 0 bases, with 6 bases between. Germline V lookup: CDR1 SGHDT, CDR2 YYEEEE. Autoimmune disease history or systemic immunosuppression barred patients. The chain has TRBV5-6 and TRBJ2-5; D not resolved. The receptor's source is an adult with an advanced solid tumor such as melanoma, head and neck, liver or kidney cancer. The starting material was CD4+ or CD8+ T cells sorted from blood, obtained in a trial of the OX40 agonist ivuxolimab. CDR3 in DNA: TGTGCCAGCAGCTTGGTACAGCACCAAGAGACCCAGTACTTC. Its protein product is CASSLVQHQETQYF.